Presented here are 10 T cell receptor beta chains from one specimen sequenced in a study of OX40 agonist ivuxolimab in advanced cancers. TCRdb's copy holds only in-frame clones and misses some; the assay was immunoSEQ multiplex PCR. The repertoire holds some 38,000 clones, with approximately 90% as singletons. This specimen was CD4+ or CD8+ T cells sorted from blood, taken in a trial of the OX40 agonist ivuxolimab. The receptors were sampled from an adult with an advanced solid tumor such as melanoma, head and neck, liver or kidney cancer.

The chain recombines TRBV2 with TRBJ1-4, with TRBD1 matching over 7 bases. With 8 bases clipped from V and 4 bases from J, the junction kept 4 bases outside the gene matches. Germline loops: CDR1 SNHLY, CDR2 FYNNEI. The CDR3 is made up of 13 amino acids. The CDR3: CASWDSLNEKLFF. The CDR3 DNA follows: TGTGCCAGCTGGGACAGCCTTAATGAAAAACTGTTTTTT.

In DNA, the CDR3 is TGTGCCAGCGGACAGTCCACCGGGGAGCTGTTTTTT. Protein: CASGQSTGELFF. The chain combines TRBV19 with TRBJ2-2, with D possibly TRBD1 on 6 matching bases. From germline, CDR1 is LNHDA and CDR2 SQIVND (reference sequence). Trimming pared 9 bases from V and 4 bases from J, leaving 9 bases between. The CDR3 runs to 12 residues.

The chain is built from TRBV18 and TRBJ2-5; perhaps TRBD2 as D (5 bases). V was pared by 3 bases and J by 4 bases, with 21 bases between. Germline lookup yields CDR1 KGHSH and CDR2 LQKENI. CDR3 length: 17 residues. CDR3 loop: CASSPPFREASLETQYF. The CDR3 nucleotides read TGTGCCAGCTCACCGCCTTTCCGGGAAGCAAGTTTAGAGACCCAGTACTTC.

The DNA for the CDR3 is TGTGCCAGCAGCCAAGGTGCGGCCTCCTATAATTCACCCCTCCACTTT. This gives the protein CASSQGAASYNSPLHF. This chain links TRBV4-2 with TRBJ1-6; no clear D gene. CDR3 length: 16 amino acids. Trimming stripped 1 base from V and 0 bases from J, with 7 bases between. Germline V gene sequence: CDR1 LGHNA, CDR2 YNFKEQ.

Here the CDR3 DNA reads TGTGCCAGCAGTGCCCAAGAAGGGTACACCGGGGAGCTGTTTTTT. Translated: CASSAQEGYTGELFF. The chain uses TRBV6-1 and TRBJ2-2; D gene uncertain. In germline, CDR1 is MNHNS, CDR2 SASEGT. V lost 4 bases and J lost 3, with 12 bases in between. CDR3 length: 15 residues.

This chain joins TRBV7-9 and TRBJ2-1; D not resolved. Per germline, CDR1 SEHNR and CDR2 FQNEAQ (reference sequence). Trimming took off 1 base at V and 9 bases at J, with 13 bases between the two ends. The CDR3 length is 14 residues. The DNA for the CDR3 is TGTGCCAGCAGCTTAGTAGGTGGGTCCGGTGAGCAGTTCTTC. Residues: CASSLVGGSGEQFF.

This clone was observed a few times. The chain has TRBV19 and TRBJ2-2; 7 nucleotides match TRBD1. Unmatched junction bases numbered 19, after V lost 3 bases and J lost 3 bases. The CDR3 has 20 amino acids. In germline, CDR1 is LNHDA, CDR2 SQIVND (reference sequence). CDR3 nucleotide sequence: TGTGCCAGTAGTATCCCCCGTGAACTAGGCCGGACAGGTGACACCGGGGAGCTGTTTTTT. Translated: CASSIPRELGRTGDTGELFF.

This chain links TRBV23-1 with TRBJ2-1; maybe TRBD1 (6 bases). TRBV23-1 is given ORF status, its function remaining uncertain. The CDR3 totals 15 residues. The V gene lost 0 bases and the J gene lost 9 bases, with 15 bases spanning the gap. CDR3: CASSQSPGPGAEQFF. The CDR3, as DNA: TGCGCCAGCAGTCAATCACCCGGGCCAGGGGCTGAGCAGTTCTTC.

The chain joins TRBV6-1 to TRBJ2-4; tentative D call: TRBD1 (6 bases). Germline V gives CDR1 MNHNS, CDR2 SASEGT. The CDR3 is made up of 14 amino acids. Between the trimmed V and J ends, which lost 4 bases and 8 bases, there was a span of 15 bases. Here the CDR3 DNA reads TGTGCCAGCAGTGGAAACAGGGAGCGTGACATTCAGTACTTC. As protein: CASSGNRERDIQYF.

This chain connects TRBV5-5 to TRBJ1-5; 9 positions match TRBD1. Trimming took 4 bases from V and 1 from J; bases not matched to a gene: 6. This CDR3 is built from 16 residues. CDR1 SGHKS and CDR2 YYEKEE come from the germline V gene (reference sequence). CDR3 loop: CASSKGQGSSNQPQHF. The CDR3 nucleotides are TGTGCCAGCAGCAAAGGACAGGGGTCGAGCAATCAGCCCCAGCATTTT.